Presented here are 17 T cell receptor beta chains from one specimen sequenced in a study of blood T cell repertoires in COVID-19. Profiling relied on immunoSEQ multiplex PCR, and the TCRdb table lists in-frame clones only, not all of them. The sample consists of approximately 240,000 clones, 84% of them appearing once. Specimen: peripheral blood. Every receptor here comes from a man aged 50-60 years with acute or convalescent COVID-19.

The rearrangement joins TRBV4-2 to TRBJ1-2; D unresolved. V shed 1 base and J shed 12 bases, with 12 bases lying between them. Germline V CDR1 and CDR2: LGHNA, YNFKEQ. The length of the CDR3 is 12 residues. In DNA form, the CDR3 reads TGTGCCAGCAGCCAAGCCCCAGAGGAAAACACCTTC. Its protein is CASSQAPEENTF.

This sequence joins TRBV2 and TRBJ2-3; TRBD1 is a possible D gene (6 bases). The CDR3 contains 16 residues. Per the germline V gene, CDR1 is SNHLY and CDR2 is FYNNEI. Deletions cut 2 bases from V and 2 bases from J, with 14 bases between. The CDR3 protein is CASSERGQGSTDTQYF. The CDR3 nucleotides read TGTGCCAGCAGTGAACGAGGGCAGGGGTCCACAGATACGCAGTATTTT.

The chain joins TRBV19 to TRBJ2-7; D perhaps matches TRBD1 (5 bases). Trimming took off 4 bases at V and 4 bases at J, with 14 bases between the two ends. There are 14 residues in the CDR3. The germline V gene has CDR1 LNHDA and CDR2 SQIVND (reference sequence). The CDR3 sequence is CASSTQGLGYEQYF. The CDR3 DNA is TGTGCCAGTAGTACCCAGGGCCTCGGTTACGAGCAGTACTTC.

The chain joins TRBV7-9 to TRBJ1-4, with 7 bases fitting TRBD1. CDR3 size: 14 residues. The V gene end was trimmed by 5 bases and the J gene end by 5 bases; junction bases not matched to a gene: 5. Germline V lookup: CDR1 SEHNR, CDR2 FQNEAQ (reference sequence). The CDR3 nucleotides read TGTGCCAGCAGCCTTACAGGGGTAAATGAAAAACTGTTTTTT. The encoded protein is CASSLTGVNEKLFF.

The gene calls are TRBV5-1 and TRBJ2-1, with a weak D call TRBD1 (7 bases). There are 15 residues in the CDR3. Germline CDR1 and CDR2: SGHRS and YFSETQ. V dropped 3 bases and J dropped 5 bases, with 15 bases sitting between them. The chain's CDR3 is CASSSRDSFHNEQFF. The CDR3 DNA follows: TGCGCCAGCAGCTCGCGGGACAGTTTTCACAATGAGCAGTTCTTC.

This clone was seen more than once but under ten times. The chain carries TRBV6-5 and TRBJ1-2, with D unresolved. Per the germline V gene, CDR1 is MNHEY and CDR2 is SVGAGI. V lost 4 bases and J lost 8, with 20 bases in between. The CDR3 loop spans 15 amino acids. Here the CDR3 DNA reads TGTGCCAGCAGTTTCGCATCCGAGAACCCGGTCGGCTACACCTTC. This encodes CASSFASENPVGYTF.

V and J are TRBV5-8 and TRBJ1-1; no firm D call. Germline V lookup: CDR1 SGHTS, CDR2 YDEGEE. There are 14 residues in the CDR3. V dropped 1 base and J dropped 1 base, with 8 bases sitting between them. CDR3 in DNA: TGTGCCAGCAGCTTGTTCTTTTCGAACACTGAAGCTTTCTTT. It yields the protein CASSLFFSNTEAFF.

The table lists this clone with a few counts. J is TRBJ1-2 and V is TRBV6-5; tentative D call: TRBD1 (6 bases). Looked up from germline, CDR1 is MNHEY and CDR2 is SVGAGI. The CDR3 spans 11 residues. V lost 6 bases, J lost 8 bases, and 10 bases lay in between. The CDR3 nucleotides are TGTGCCAGCAGGGACAGTGGAGGCTACACCTTC. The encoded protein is CASRDSGGYTF.

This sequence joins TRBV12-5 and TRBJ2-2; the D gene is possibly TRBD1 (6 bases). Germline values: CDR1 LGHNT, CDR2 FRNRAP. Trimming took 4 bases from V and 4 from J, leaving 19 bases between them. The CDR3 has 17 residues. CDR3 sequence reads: CASGSPEGRGSTGELFF. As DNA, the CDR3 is TGTGCTAGTGGTTCCCCAGAGGGCAGGGGATCCACCGGGGAGCTGTTTTTT.

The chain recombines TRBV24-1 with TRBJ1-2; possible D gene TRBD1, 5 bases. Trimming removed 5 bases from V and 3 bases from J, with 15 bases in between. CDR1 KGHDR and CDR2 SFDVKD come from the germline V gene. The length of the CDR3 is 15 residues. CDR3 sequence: CATSVTGERDYGYTF. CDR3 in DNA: TGTGCCACCAGTGTCACGGGGGAGAGGGACTATGGCTACACCTTC.

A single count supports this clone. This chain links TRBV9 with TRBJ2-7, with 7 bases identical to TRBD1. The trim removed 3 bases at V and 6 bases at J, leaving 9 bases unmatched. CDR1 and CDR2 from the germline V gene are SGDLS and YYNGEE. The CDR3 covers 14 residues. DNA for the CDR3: TGTGCCAGCAGCGCATCGGACAGGCTATTCGAGCAGTACTTC. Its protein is CASSASDRLFEQYF.

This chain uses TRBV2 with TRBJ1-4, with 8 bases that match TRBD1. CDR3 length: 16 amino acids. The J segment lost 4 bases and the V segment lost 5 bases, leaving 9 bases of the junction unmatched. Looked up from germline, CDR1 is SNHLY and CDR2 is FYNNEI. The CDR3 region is CASSRPRGRVNEKLFF. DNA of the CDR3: TGTGCCAGCAGTCGCCCCAGGGGGCGGGTTAATGAAAAACTGTTTTTT.

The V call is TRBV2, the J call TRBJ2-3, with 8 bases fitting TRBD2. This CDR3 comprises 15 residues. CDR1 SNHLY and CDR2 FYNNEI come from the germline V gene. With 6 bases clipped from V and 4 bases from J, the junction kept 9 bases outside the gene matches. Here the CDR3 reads CASRVERELSDTQYF. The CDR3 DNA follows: TGTGCCAGCAGGGTGGAGCGGGAGTTGTCAGATACGCAGTATTTT.

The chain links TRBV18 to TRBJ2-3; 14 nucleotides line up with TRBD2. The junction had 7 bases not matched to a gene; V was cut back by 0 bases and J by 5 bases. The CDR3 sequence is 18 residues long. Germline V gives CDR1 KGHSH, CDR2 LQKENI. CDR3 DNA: TGTGCCAGCTCACCACCGTCGACTAGCGGGGGGGAGGAAGATACGCAGTATTTT. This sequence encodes CASSPPSTSGGEEDTQYF.

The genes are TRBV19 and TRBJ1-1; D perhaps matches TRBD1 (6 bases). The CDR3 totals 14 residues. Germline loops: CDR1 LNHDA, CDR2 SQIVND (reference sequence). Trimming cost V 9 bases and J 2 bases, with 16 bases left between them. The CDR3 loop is CASLPGQRNTEAFF. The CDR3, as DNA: TGTGCCAGCCTACCGGGACAAAGAAACACTGAAGCTTTCTTT. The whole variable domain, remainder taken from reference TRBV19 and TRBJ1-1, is DGGITQSPKYLFRKEGQNVTLSCEQNLNHDAMYWYRQDPGQGLRLIYYSQIVNDFQKGDIAEGYSVSREKKESFPLTVTSAQKNPTAFYLCASLPGQRNTEAFFGQGTRLTVV.

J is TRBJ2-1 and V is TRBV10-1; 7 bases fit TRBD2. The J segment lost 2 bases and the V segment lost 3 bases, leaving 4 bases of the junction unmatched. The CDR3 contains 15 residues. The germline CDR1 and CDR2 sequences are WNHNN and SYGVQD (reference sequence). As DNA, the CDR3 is TGCGCCAGCAGTGAAGGGCGGGAGACCTACAATGAGCAGTTCTTC. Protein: CASSEGRETYNEQFF.

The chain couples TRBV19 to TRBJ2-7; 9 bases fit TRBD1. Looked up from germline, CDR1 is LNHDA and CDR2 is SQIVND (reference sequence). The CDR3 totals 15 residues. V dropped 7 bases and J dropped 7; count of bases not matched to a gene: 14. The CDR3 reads CASIMPRDRESEQYF. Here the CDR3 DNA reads TGTGCCAGTATCATGCCCCGGGACAGGGAATCTGAGCAGTACTTC.